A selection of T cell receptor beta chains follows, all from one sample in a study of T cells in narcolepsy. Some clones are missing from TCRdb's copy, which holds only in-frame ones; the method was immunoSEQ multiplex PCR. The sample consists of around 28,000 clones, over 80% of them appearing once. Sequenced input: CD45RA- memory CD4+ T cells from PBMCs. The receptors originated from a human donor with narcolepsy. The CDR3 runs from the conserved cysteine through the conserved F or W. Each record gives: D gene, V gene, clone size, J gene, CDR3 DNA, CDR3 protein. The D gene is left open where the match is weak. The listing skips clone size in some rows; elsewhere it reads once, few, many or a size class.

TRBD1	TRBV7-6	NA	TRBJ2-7	TGTGCCAGCAGCCCAACCGGGACAGGGGCCTACGAGCAGTACTTC	CASSPTGTGAYEQYF
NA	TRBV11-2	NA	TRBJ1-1	TGTGCCAGCAGCTTATCGGGGGGGGCTGAAGCTTTCTTT	CASSLSGGAEAFF
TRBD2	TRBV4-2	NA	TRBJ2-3	TGTGCCAGCAGCAGGACTAGCGGGGATTCGGCAGATACGCAGTATTTT	CASSRTSGDSADTQYF
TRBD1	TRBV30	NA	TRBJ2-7	TGTGCCTGGAGTGTTTCGTTGAGACAGGGGAAGCTCGAGCAGTACTTC	CAWSVSLRQGKLEQYF
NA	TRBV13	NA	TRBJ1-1	TGTGCCAGCAGCGTCGTTTCGGGGGCCACTGAAGCTTTCTTT	CASSVVSGATEAFF
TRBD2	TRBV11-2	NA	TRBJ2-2	TGTGCCAGCGGAAGGACTAGCGGGGGGGTGAACACCGGGGAGCTGTTTTTT	CASGRTSGGVNTGELFF
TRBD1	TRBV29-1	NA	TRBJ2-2	TGCAGCGTTGGGGTGACAGGGGTTTGGACCGGGGAGCTGTTTTTT	CSVGVTGVWTGELFF
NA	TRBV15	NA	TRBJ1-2	TGTGCCACCAGCGCGGGGGGAGGTGGCTACACCTTC	CATSAGGGGYTF
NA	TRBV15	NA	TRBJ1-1	TGTGCCACCAGTCGGGGCTCGGGCACTGAAGCTTTCTTT	CATSRGSGTEAFF
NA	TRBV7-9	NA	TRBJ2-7	TGTGCCAGCAGCTCCCCGAAGGGACGCAATACCTACGAGCAGTACTTC	CASSSPKGRNTYEQYF
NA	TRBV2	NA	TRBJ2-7	TGTGCCAGCGCCCCGCACTCCCTCTACGAGCAGTACTTC	CASAPHSLYEQYF
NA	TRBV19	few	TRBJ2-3	TGTGCCAGTAGTATCATAAGGACTAGCACAGATACGCAGTATTTT	CASSIIRTSTDTQYF
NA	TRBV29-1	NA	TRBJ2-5	TGCAGCGTTACAGGTCTAGAGACCCAGTACTTC	CSVTGLETQYF
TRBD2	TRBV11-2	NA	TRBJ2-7	TGTGCCAGCAGCTTACAGGGGTGGGCGGGGGGCTCGTACTACGAGCAGTACTTC	CASSLQGWAGGSYYEQYF
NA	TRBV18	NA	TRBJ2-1	TGTGCCAGCTCAGGGGACTCTAGCTCCTACAATGAGCAGTTCTTC	CASSGDSSSYNEQFF
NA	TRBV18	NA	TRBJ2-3	TGTGCCAGCTCACTTCGGGGCACAGATACGCAGTATTTT	CASSLRGTDTQYF
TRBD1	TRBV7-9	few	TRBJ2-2	TGTGCCAGCAGCTTCTTGAGGGGGCGCAGCGGGGAGCTGTTTTTT	CASSFLRGRSGELFF
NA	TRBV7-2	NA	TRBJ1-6	TGTGCCAGCAGCTTAGCAGTAAGGGCGCTGGATTCACCCCTCCACTTT	CASSLAVRALDSPLHF
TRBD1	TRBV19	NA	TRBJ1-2	TGTGCCAGTAGGCATTCAGGGGGCGCAGGCTACACCTTC	CASRHSGGAGYTF
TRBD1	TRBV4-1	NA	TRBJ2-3	TGCGCCAGCAGCCAAGGACAGGGGCCCACAGATACGCAGTATTTT	CASSQGQGPTDTQYF
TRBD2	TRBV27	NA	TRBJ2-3	TGTGCCAGCAATAGCGGGGCCCAAACAGATACGCAGTATTTT	CASNSGAQTDTQYF
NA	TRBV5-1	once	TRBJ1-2	TGCGCCAGCAGCGCTTCCTTACAGGGAAACTATGGCTACACCTTC	CASSASLQGNYGYTF
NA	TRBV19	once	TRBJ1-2	TGTGCCAGTAGTATGGCCAGGGGAAGAGGTGGCTACACCTTC	CASSMARGRGGYTF
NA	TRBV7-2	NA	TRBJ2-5	TGTGCCAGCAGTACTGTAGAGACCCAGTACTTC	CASSTVETQYF
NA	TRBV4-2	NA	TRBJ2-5	TGTGCCAGCACCCGCCGCCTGGGTGGGCAAGAGACCCAGTACTTC	CASTRRLGGQETQYF
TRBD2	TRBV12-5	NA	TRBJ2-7	TGTGCTAGTGGTCCCGGATTAGCGGGTTCCTACGAGCAGTACTTC	CASGPGLAGSYEQYF
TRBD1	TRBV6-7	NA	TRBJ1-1	TGTGCCAGCAGTTACAGGGGGCGAGGGTCTGAAGCTTTCTTT	CASSYRGRGSEAFF
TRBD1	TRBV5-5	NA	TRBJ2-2	TGTGCCAGCAGCTTCGGGACAGATGAAACCGGGGAGCTGTTTTTT	CASSFGTDETGELFF
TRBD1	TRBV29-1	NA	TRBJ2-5	TGCAGCGGGACAGGCCCCACCTCGAGGGAGACCCAGTACTTC	CSGTGPTSRETQYF
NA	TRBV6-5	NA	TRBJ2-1	TGTGCCAGCAGTCCCCTCGCATTATTCGTCCCGGTCTTC	CASSPLALFVPVF
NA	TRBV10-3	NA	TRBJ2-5	TGTGCCATCAGTGAACCGGGATTCCAAGAGACCCAGTACTTC	CAISEPGFQETQYF
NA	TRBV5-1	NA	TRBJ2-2	TGCGCCAGCAGCTTGAAGTCACAGAACACCGGGGAGCTGTTTTTT	CASSLKSQNTGELFF
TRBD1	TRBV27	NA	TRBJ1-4	TGTGCCAGCAGTTTAAGGGGGCCAGGCTTTGCAACTAATGAAAAACTGTTTTTT	CASSLRGPGFATNEKLFF
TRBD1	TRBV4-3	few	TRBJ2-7	TGCGCCAGCAGCCAGGACAGGGGGTACGAGCAGTACTTC	CASSQDRGYEQYF
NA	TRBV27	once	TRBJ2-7	TGTGCCAGCAGTTCGAGCTCCTACGAGCAGTACTTC	CASSSSSYEQYF
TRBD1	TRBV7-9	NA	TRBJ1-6	TGTGCCAGCAGCCGCGGACAGGTTGGTCAGCCCCTCCACTTT	CASSRGQVGQPLHF
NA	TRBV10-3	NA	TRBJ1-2	TGTGCCATCAAGGGCCAGTTGCCCGAGGACTACACCTTC	CAIKGQLPEDYTF
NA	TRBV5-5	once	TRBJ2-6	TGTGCCAGCACCAAAGCCCTTTCTGGGGCCAACGTCCTGACTTTC	CASTKALSGANVLTF
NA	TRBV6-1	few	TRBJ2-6	TGTGCCAGCAGAGGGGGGTCTGGGGCCAACGTCCTGACTTTC	CASRGGSGANVLTF
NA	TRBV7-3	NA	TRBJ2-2	TGTGCCAGCAAGCGGGTAGCGGAAACCGGGGAGCTGTTTTTT	CASKRVAETGELFF
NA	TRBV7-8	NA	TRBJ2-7	TGTGCCAGCAGCTTGCGGGACAACTCCTACGAGCAGTACTTC	CASSLRDNSYEQYF
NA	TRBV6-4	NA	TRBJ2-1	TGTGCCAGCAGCTTGCAACAGGGCAATGAGCAGTTCTTC	CASSLQQGNEQFF
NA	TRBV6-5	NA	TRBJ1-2	TGTGCCAGCAGTCTTCGGACAGCAAACTATGGCTACACCTTC	CASSLRTANYGYTF
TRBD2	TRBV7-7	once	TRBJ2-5	TGTGCTAGCAGCCTCGGACTAGCGGGGGGCTCCCAAGAGACCCAGTACTTC	CASSLGLAGGSQETQYF
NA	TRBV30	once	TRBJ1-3	TGTGCCTGGAGTGTACTATCTGGAAACACCATATATTTT	CAWSVLSGNTIYF
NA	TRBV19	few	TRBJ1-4	TGTGCCAGTAGGGCCGACACCCGGCGAAATGAAAAACTGTTTTTT	CASRADTRRNEKLFF
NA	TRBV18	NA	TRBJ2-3	TGTGCCAGCTCACCTTATCTCCGAGGGGGGGCCATAGATACGCAGTATTTT	CASSPYLRGGAIDTQYF
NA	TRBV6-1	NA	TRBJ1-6	TGTGCCAGCAGGGGAGACCCCCTTAGTTATTCACCCCTCCACTTT	CASRGDPLSYSPLHF